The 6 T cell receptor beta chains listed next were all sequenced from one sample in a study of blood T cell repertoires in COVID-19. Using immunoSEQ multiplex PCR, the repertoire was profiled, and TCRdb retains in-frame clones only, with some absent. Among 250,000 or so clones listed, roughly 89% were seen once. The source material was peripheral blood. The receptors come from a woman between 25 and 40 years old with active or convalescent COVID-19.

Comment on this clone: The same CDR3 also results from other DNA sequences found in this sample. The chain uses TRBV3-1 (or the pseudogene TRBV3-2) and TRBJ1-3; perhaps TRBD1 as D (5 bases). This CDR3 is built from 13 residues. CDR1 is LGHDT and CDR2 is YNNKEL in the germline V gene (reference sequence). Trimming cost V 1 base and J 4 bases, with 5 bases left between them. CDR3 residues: CASSQGTGNTIYF. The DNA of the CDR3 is TGTGCCAGCAGCCAAGGGACAGGAAACACCATATATTTT.

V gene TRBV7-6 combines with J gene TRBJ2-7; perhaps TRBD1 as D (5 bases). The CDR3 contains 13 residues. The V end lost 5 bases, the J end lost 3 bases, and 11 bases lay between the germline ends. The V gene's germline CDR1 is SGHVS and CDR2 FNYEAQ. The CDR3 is CASSPQRGYEQYF. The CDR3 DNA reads TGTGCCAGCAGCCCCCAAAGGGGCTACGAGCAGTACTTC.

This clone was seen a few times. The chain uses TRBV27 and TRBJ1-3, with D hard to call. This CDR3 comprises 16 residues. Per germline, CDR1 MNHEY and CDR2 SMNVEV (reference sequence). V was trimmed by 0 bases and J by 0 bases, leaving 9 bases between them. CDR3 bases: TGTGCCAGCAGTTTATCCCAAGGGAGCTCTGGAAACACCATATATTTT. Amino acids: CASSLSQGSSGNTIYF.

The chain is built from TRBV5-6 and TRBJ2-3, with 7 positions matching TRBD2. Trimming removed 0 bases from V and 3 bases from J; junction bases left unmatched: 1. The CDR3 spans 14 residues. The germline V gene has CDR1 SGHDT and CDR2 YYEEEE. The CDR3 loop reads CASSLVSGTDTQYF. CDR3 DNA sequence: TGTGCCAGCAGCTTGGTTAGCGGGACAGATACGCAGTATTTT.

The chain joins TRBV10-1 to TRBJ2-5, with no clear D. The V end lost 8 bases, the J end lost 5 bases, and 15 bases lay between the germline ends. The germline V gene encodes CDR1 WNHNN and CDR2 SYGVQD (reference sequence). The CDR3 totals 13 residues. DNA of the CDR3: TGCGCCAGCCCCCGTACTGGAGTGGAGACCCAGTACTTC. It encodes CASPRTGVETQYF.

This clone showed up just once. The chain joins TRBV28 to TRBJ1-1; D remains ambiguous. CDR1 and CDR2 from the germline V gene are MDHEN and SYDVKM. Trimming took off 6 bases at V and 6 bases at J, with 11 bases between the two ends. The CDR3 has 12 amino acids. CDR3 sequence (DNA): TGTGCCAGCAGCCCAATCAGTGCTGAAGCTTTCTTT. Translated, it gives CASSPISAEAFF. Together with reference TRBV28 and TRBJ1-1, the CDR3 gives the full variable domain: DVKVTQSSRYLVKRTGEKVFLECVQDMDHENMFWYRQDPGLGLRLIYFSYDVKMKEKGDIPEGYSVSREKKERFSLILESASTNQTSMYLCASSPISAEAFFGQGTRLTVV.